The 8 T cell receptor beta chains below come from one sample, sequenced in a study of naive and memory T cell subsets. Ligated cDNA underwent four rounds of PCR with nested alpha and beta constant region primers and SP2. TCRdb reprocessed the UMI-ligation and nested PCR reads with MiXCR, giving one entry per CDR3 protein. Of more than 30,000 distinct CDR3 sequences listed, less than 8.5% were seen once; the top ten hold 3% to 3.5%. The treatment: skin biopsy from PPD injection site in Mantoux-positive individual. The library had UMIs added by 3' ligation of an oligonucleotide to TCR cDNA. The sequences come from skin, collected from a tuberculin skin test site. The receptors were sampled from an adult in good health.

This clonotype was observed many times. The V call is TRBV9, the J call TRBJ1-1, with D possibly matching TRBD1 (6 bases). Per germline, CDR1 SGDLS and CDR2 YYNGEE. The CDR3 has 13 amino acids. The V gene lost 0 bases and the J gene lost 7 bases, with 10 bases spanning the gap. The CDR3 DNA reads TGTGCCAGCAGCGTAGTTGGGGGCGGTGAAGCTTTCTTT. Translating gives CASSVVGGGEAFF.

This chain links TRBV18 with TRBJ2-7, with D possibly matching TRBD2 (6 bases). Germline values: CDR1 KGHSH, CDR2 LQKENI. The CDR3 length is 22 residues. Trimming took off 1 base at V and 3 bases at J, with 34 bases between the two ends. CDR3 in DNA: TGTGCCAGCTCACCACGTTATTCCCAGGGCCAAAGAACGCCGTTGGAGGGCTACGAGCAGTACTTC. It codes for CASSPRYSQGQRTPLEGYEQYF. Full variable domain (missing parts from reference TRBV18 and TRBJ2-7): NAGVMQNPRHLVRRRGQEARLRCSPMKGHSHVYWYRQLPEEGLKFMVYLQKENIIDESGMPKERFSAEFPKEGPSILRIQQVVRGDSAAYFCASSPRYSQGQRTPLEGYEQYFGPGTRLTVT.

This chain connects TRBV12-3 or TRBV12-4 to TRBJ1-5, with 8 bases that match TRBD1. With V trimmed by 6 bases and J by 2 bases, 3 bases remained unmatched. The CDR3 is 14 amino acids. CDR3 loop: CASSTGGGNQPQHF. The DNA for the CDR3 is TGTGCCAGCAGCACAGGGGGTGGCAATCAGCCCCAGCATTTT.

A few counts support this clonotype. The CDR3 protein is CSAIKPGLAGDRYNEQFF. CDR3 nucleotides: TGCAGTGCTATCAAACCGGGACTAGCGGGGGATCGCTACAATGAGCAGTTCTTC. The rearrangement joins TRBV20-1 to TRBJ2-1; 14 positions match TRBD2. The V segment lost 4 bases and the J segment 3 bases; nucleotides outside the gene matches: 11. The CDR3 loop spans 18 amino acids. CDR1 DFQATT and CDR2 SNEGSKA come from the germline V gene (reference sequence).

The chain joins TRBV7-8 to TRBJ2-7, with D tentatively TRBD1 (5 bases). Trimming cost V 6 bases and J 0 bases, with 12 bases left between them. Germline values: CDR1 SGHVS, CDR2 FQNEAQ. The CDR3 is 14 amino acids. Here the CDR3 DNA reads TGTGCCAGCAGTACGCAGGGAAGCTCCTACGAGCAGTACTTC. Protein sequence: CASSTQGSSYEQYF.

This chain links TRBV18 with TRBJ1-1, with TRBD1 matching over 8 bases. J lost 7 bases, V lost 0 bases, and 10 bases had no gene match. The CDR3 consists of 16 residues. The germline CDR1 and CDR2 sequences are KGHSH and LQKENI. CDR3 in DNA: TGTGCCAGCTCACCACCGGGGCAGGGGGCGTTCGTTGAAGCTTTCTTT. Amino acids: CASSPPGQGAFVEAFF.

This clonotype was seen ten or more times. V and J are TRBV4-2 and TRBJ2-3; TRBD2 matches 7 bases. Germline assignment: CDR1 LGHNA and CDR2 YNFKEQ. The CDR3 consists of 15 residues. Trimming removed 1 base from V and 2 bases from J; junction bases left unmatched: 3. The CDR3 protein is CASSQGGRDTDTQYF. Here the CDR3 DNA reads TGTGCCAGCAGCCAAGGGGGGAGGGACACAGATACGCAGTATTTT.

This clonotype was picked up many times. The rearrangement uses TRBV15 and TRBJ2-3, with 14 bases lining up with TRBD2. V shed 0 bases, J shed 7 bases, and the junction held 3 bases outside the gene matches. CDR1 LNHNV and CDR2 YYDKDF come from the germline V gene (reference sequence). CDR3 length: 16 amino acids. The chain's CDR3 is CATSREGTSGGNTQYF. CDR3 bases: TGTGCCACCAGCAGAGAAGGGACTAGCGGGGGCAATACGCAGTATTTT.